This passage covers 16 T cell receptor beta chains from one sample sequenced in a study of STAT5B mutations in CD4+ large granular lymphocyte leukemia. This table comes from immunoSEQ multiplex PCR, and its TCRdb copy is limited to in-frame clones, with some not included. The table records more than 40,000 clones, more than 65% of them present only once. Sequenced: CD4+ T cells from blood buffy coats. The receptors were sampled from a human donor in good health.

The chain has TRBV5-1 and TRBJ1-4; unclear D gene. Trimming pared 2 bases from V and 6 bases from J, leaving 8 bases between. The length of the CDR3 is 13 residues. The germline gives CDR1 SGHRS, CDR2 YFSETQ. CDR3 bases: TGCGCCAGCAGCTTTTCGGCGGATGAAAAACTGTTTTTT. Translation gives CASSFSADEKLFF.

The V call is TRBV4-1, the J call TRBJ2-2, with TRBD1 as a possible D gene (5 bases). The V gene lost 1 base and the J gene lost 4 bases, with 13 bases spanning the gap. Germline CDR1 and CDR2: MGHRA and YSYEKL. The CDR3 is 16 residues long. The CDR3 is CASSQVDMGFTGELFF. The CDR3 DNA is TGCGCCAGCAGCCAAGTGGACATGGGATTCACCGGGGAGCTGTTTTTT.

The CDR3 loop reads CASSGLAVETQYF. The CDR3 DNA is TGTGCCAGTAGTGGTCTAGCAGTCGAGACCCAGTACTTC. The J gene is TRBJ2-5, the V gene TRBV19, with D possibly matching TRBD2 (5 bases). With 5 bases removed from V and 5 bases from J, the gap between germline ends came to 12 bases. The CDR3 has 13 amino acids. Germline lookup yields CDR1 LNHDA and CDR2 SQIVND (reference sequence).

The chain recombines TRBV9 with TRBJ2-1, with 10 positions matching TRBD2. The CDR3 sequence is 18 residues long. V lost 0 bases and J lost 3; bases outside the gene matches: 9. Germline CDR1 SGDLS, CDR2 YYNGEE. Here the CDR3 DNA reads TGTGCCAGCAGCGTAGCTCGGACTAGCGGAGGGGTCTACAATGAGCAGTTCTTC. This encodes CASSVARTSGGVYNEQFF.

This chain connects TRBV5-1 to TRBJ1-1; TRBD1 matches at 8 bases. CDR3 length: 19 amino acids. Germline V gene data show CDR1 as SGHRS and CDR2 as YFSETQ. Trimming removed 4 bases from V and 4 bases from J; junction bases left unmatched: 21. This CDR3 reads CASSPRESRTGRSGTEAFF. DNA for the CDR3: TGCGCCAGCAGCCCGCGAGAGAGCCGGACAGGGCGATCTGGCACTGAAGCTTTCTTT.

The rearrangement links TRBV15 to TRBJ1-6, with D perhaps matching TRBD1 (5 bases). The CDR3 contains 14 residues. The ends were cut back, 3 bases at V and 4 bases at J, with 7 bases in the middle. From germline, CDR1 is LNHNV and CDR2 YYDKDF (reference sequence). In nucleotides, the CDR3 is TGTGCCACCAGCAGGACAGCGTATAATTCACCCCTCCACTTT. Amino acid sequence: CATSRTAYNSPLHF.

This chain uses TRBV7-9 with TRBJ1-1; D gene ambiguous. The CDR3 extends over 14 amino acids. Trimming stripped 10 bases from V and 1 base from J, with 16 bases between. Germline-derived CDR1 and CDR2 are SEHNR and FQNEAQ (reference sequence). CDR3 sequence reads: CATVLRVQNTEAFF. In DNA form, the CDR3 reads TGTGCCACCGTCCTGAGGGTCCAGAACACTGAAGCTTTCTTT.

As DNA, the CDR3 is TGTGCCTTCTCACCCGAATCGGGACCACAGCATTTT. It translates to CAFSPESGPQHF. The V call is TRBV30, the J call TRBJ1-5; perhaps TRBD1 as D (5 bases). Germline V lookup: CDR1 GTSNPN, CDR2 SVGIG (reference sequence). The length of the CDR3 is 12 residues. The germline V and J ends were trimmed by 7 bases and 13 bases, with 20 bases remaining between them.

Only a few counts were recorded for this clone. The chain recombines TRBV5-1 with TRBJ1-2, with D tentatively TRBD1 (5 bases). This CDR3 contains 15 residues. Looked up from germline, CDR1 is SGHRS and CDR2 is YFSETQ. The germline V and J ends were trimmed by 3 bases and 6 bases, with 18 bases remaining between them. The CDR3 DNA reads TGCGCCAGCAGCTGGGACGGAGGGACGGGGGATGGCTACACCTTC. The encoded protein is CASSWDGGTGDGYTF. Supplemented by reference TRBV5-1 and TRBJ1-2, the full variable domain reads KAGVTQTPRYLIKTRGQQVTLSCSPISGHRSVSWYQQTPGQGLQFLFEYFSETQRNKGNFPGRFSGRQFSNSRSEMNVSTLELGDSALYLCASSWDGGTGDGYTFGSGTRLTVV.

The V gene is TRBV29-1, the J gene TRBJ1-2; D uncertain. This CDR3 is built from 12 residues. Between the trimmed V and J ends, which lost 7 bases and 1 base, there was a span of 10 bases. Germline values: CDR1 SQVTM, CDR2 ANQGSEA. The CDR3 DNA follows: TGCAGCGCCGACACCTTTAACTATGGCTACACCTTC. Translated: CSADTFNYGYTF.

The J gene is TRBJ2-7, the V gene TRBV11-1; TRBD2 agrees at 7 bases. Germline V gives CDR1 SGHAT, CDR2 FQDESV (reference sequence). Trimming removed 4 bases from V and 1 base from J; junction bases left unmatched: 1. CDR3 length equals 13 residues. The CDR3 bases are TGTGCCAGCAGCTGGGGGGGGTCCTACGAGCAGTACTTC. Protein product: CASSWGGSYEQYF. Filled out from reference TRBV11-1 and TRBJ2-7, the complete variable domain reads EAEVAQSPRYKITEKSQAVAFWCDPISGHATLYWYRQILGQGPELLVQFQDESVVDDSQLPKDRFSAERLKGVDSTLKIQPAELGDSAMYLCASSWGGSYEQYFGPGTRLTVT.

The genes are TRBV7-9 and TRBJ1-2; no firm D call. The germline V and J ends were trimmed by 3 bases and 2 bases, with 4 bases remaining between them. The CDR3 loop spans 12 amino acids. Germline values: CDR1 SEHNR, CDR2 FQNEAQ (reference sequence). The CDR3 sequence is CASSFGNYGYTF. The CDR3 coding sequence is TGTGCCAGCAGCTTTGGGAACTATGGCTACACCTTC.

This chain joins TRBV29-1 and TRBJ2-1; 7 nucleotides align to TRBD2. This CDR3 has 10 amino acids. V was pared by 7 bases and J by 8 bases, with 2 bases of the junction left unmatched. Germline V gives CDR1 SQVTM, CDR2 ANQGSEA. In nucleotides, the CDR3 is TGCAGCGCTGGGAGGGATGAGCAGTTCTTC. This sequence encodes CSAGRDEQFF.

J is TRBJ2-1 and V is TRBV11-3; TRBD2 matches 8 bases. J gave up 4 bases and V 5 bases, and 7 bases lay outside the gene matches. CDR3 length equals 15 residues. The germline CDR1 and CDR2 sequences are SGHNT and YENEEA. In DNA form, the CDR3 reads TGTGCCAGCAGCAAAACAGCGGGAGAGTACAATGAGCAGTTCTTC. Amino acid sequence: CASSKTAGEYNEQFF.

The chain is built from TRBV28 and TRBJ1-2, with a weak D call TRBD1 (5 bases). The V end was cut by 6 bases, the J end by 6 bases, with 23 bases between. Germline V gene lookup returns CDR1 MDHEN and CDR2 SYDVKM. This CDR3 contains 16 residues. CDR3 loop: CASSHFRPTGGDGYTF. In DNA form, the CDR3 reads TGTGCCAGCAGCCACTTCAGACCGACGGGAGGGGATGGCTACACCTTC.

The chain carries TRBV7-7 and TRBJ2-1; D not certain. The CDR3 runs to 15 residues. Trimming shortened V by 3 bases and J by 2 bases, and 11 bases separated the two germline ends. Germline CDR1 is SSHAT and CDR2 is FNYEAQ (reference sequence). CDR3 bases: TGTGCCAGCAGCTTTACGGAGAGCACCTACAATGAGCAGTTCTTC. This gives the protein CASSFTESTYNEQFF.